These T cell receptor beta chains were read from a single sample in a study of T-cell reconstitution after alpha-beta-depleted transplantation in children. Using its own MiXCR run on the PCR reads, TCRdb lists one record per CDR3 protein. The data contain 200,000 to 250,000 distinct CDR3 sequences, approximately 9.8% of them singletons. Sequenced here: PBMCs from the stem cell graft donor, sampled from the stem cell graft. The receptors stem from a human donor who donated a stem cell graft to a child with SCID. CDR3s include the opening cysteine and the closing phenylalanine or tryptophan. The D gene is left open where the match is weak. The size of a clone is reported for some rows only, either as once, few or many, or as a class for expanded clones.

clone_size | j_call | d_call | v_call | cdr3_aa | cdr3_nt
many | TRBJ2-1 | - | TRBV10-3 | CAISEYRVPEQFF | TGTGCCATCAGTGAGTACAGGGTCCCTGAGCAGTTCTTC
few | TRBJ2-5 | TRBD2 | TRBV20-1 | CSARDWQGGETQYF | TGCAGTGCTAGAGATTGGCAGGGAGGGGAGACCCAGTACTTC
many | TRBJ2-7 | - | TRBV27 | CASSGTGSRQQYF | TGTGCCAGCAGCGGGACTGGGAGTAGGCAACAGTACTTC
many | TRBJ1-6 | - | TRBV7-9 | CASSFLTGGDSPLHF | TGTGCCAGCAGCTTTCTTACAGGCGGCGACTCACCCCTCCACTTT
few | TRBJ1-1 | - | TRBV11-2 | CASSLRGGRPNTEAFF | TGTGCCAGCAGCTTAAGAGGCGGCAGACCTAACACTGAAGCTTTCTTT
many | TRBJ1-5 | - | TRBV12-3/TRBV12-4 | CASSLADTIDQPQHF | TGTGCCAGCAGTTTAGCCGACACGATCGATCAGCCCCAGCATTTT
many | TRBJ2-4 | - | TRBV7-9 | CASSPSSSDIQYF | TGTGCCAGCAGCCCGTCGAGCTCTGACATTCAGTACTTC
many | TRBJ2-2 | - | TRBV4-1 | CASSQVAGDTGELFF | TGCGCCAGCAGCCAAGTGGCAGGGGACACCGGGGAGCTGTTTTTT
- | TRBJ2-7 | TRBD1 | TRBV18 | CASSQFTGTGDFHEQYF | TGTGCCAGCTCACAATTTACCGGGACAGGGGATTTCCACGAGCAGTACTTC
many | TRBJ2-2 | - | TRBV5-1 | CASSLAENTGELFF | TGCGCCAGCAGCTTGGCCGAGAACACCGGGGAGCTGTTTTTT
many | TRBJ1-3 | - | TRBV7-9 | CATHRDSGNTIYF | TGTGCCACCCATCGGGACTCTGGAAACACCATATATTTT
many | TRBJ1-1 | TRBD1 | TRBV5-1 | CASSLRQGAGLRAFF | TGCGCCAGCAGCTTGAGGCAGGGGGCTGGGTTAAGAGCTTTCTTT
many | TRBJ2-7 | - | TRBV20-1 | CSARKIEHEQYF | TGCAGTGCTAGAAAAATAGAACACGAGCAGTACTTC
- | TRBJ1-3 | - | TRBV7-3 | CASSLLPQGTGNTIYF | TGTGCCAGCAGCCTCCTCCCCCAGGGCACTGGAAACACCATATATTTT
- | TRBJ2-5 | TRBD2 | TRBV2 | CASSVAGGQKTQYF | TGTGCCAGCAGTGTAGCGGGGGGGCAAAAGACCCAGTACTTC
many | TRBJ2-1 | TRBD1 | TRBV24-1 | CATSDYSGGFYNEQFF | TGTGCCACCAGTGATTATTCAGGGGGTTTCTACAATGAGCAGTTCTTC
few | TRBJ2-1 | TRBD1 | TRBV6-2/TRBV6-3 | CASKGQGAHEQFF | TGTGCCAGCAAGGGACAGGGGGCACATGAGCAGTTCTTC
few | TRBJ1-1 | - | TRBV5-1 | CASSLGFGNTEAFF | TGCGCCAGCAGCTTGGGGTTTGGGAACACTGAAGCTTTCTTT
few | TRBJ2-2 | - | TRBV5-1 | CASSGSRGTGELFF | TGCGCCAGCAGCGGCTCCAGGGGCACCGGGGAGCTGTTTTTT
many | TRBJ2-7 | TRBD2 | TRBV6-1 | CASSRGGYYEQYF | TGTGCCAGCTCACGGGGGGGATACTACGAGCAGTACTTC
many | TRBJ2-7 | - | TRBV9 | CASSGRESSYEQYF | TGTGCCAGCAGCGGACGTGAGAGCTCCTACGAGCAGTACTTC
many | TRBJ1-1 | - | TRBV3-1 | CASSQVGDTEAFF | TGTGCCAGCAGCCAAGTCGGGGACACTGAAGCTTTCTTT
- | TRBJ1-1 | TRBD1 | TRBV19 | CASSPRTGKNTEAFF | TGTGCCAGTAGTCCACGGACAGGCAAGAACACTGAAGCTTTCTTT
many | TRBJ2-3 | - | TRBV3-1 | CASSQGWVVQYF | TGTGCCAGCAGCCAAGGATGGGTTGTGCAGTATTTT
many | TRBJ2-2 | TRBD1 | TRBV10-3 | CAINGQGRTGELFF | TGTGCCATCAACGGACAGGGGAGGACCGGGGAGCTGTTTTTT
- | TRBJ2-6 | - | TRBV6-5 | CVSSYPEKNRVWANVLTF | TGTGTCAGCAGTTACCCGGAAAAAAACAGGGTCTGGGCTAACGTCCTGACTTTC
few | TRBJ2-1 | TRBD2 | TRBV29-1 | CGGGKTNEQFF | TGCGGGGGGGGAAAAACCAATGAGCAGTTCTTC
many | TRBJ1-6 | - | TRBV10-3 | CAISESFQGSPLHF | TGTGCCATCAGTGAGTCGTTCCAGGGCTCACCCCTCCACTTT
many | TRBJ1-2 | TRBD1 | TRBV5-1 | CASSPGTGLMGYTF | TGCGCCAGCAGCCCCGGGACAGGGTTAATGGGCTACACCTTC
- | TRBJ2-3 | - | TRBV9 | CASSVAGVMPDTQYF | TGTGCCAGCAGCGTAGCGGGGGTAATGCCAGATACGCAGTATTTT
many | TRBJ2-1 | TRBD2 | TRBV20-1 | CSARDTLAGSNEQFF | TGCAGTGCTAGAGATACCTTAGCGGGGAGCAATGAGCAGTTCTTC
many | TRBJ1-5 | - | TRBV20-1 | CSASAGQGNQPQHF | TGCAGTGCTAGTGCGGGCCAGGGCAATCAGCCCCAGCATTTT
many | TRBJ1-5 | - | TRBV5-1 | CASSFGLAQPQHF | TGCGCCAGCAGCTTTGGGTTAGCTCAGCCCCAGCATTTT
many | TRBJ2-7 | TRBD2 | TRBV5-1 | CASSLLAGHGSYEQYF | TGCGCCAGCAGCTTACTAGCGGGCCACGGGTCCTACGAGCAGTACTTC
many | TRBJ2-2 | TRBD1 | TRBV12-3/TRBV12-4 | CASIPPGGVDTGELFF | TGTGCCAGCATCCCTCCAGGGGGTGTCGACACCGGGGAGCTGTTTTTT
many | TRBJ2-7 | - | TRBV5-5 | CASSTDSFYEQYF | TGTGCCAGCAGCACCGACAGCTTCTACGAGCAGTACTTC
few | TRBJ1-4 | - | TRBV3-1 | CASSQRAGNEKLFF | TGTGCCAGCAGCCAAAGGGCGGGTAATGAAAAACTGTTTTTT
many | TRBJ2-3 | - | TRBV24-1 | CATSDGTRETDTQYF | TGTGCCACCAGTGATGGTACCCGAGAAACAGATACGCAGTATTTT
few | TRBJ1-1 | - | TRBV5-1 | CASSLEGSGEAFF | TGCGCCAGCAGCTTGGAGGGCTCCGGTGAAGCTTTCTTT
many | TRBJ2-3 | - | TRBV7-9 | CASNLDWGTDTQYF | TGTGCCAGCAACCTAGATTGGGGCACAGATACGCAGTATTTT
many | TRBJ1-1 | - | TRBV3-1 | CASSQETENTEAFF | TGTGCCAGCAGCCAAGAGACAGAGAACACTGAAGCTTTCTTT
many | TRBJ2-3 | TRBD2 | TRBV29-1 | CSGSGRGTDTQYF | TGCAGCGGGAGTGGGAGGGGCACAGATACGCAGTATTTT
many | TRBJ1-5 | - | TRBV19 | CASMARDTLGHQPQHF | TGTGCCAGTATGGCCCGGGACACCCTTGGGCATCAGCCCCAGCATTTT
many | TRBJ1-6 | - | TRBV6-1 | CASSDGWRGSPLHF | TGTGCCAGCAGTGATGGTTGGAGGGGCTCACCCCTCCACTTT
many | TRBJ1-2 | - | TRBV3-1 | CASSQDAGSGGYTF | TGTGCCAGCAGCCAAGATGCAGGTTCCGGTGGCTACACCTTC
many | TRBJ1-2 | - | TRBV7-2 | CASSYYSRGYTF | TGTGCCAGCAGCTATTATTCGAGGGGCTACACCTTC
many | TRBJ2-1 | - | TRBV12-3/TRBV12-4 | CASSLGDGPYNEQFF | TGTGCCAGCAGTTTGGGGGACGGACCCTACAATGAGCAGTTCTTC
many | TRBJ1-1 | - | TRBV12-3/TRBV12-4 | CASSFSQVNTEAFF | TGTGCCAGCAGTTTCTCTCAGGTAAACACTGAAGCTTTCTTT
many | TRBJ2-5 | - | TRBV20-1 | CSARDGASGETQYF | TGCAGTGCTAGAGATGGGGCGTCGGGGGAGACCCAGTACTTC
few | TRBJ1-3 | - | TRBV15 | CATSRADRKSGNTIYF | TGTGCCACCAGCAGAGCAGACAGGAAATCTGGAAACACCATATATTTT
- | TRBJ1-2 | TRBD1 | TRBV4-3 | CASSQERAGGGYTF | TGCGCCAGCAGCCAAGAGCGGGCAGGGGGAGGCTACACCTTC
many | TRBJ1-1 | - | TRBV5-5 | CASSLAAVLNTEAFF | TGTGCCAGCAGCTTGGCGGCAGTCTTGAACACTGAAGCTTTCTTT
- | TRBJ2-7 | - | TRBV27 | CASSEKGFTYEQYF | TGTGCCAGCAGTGAAAAGGGGTTCACCTACGAGCAGTACTTC
many | TRBJ2-1 | TRBD1 | TRBV9 | CASSVADRAQFF | TGTGCCAGCAGCGTAGCGGACAGGGCGCAGTTCTTC
many | TRBJ1-4 | TRBD1 | TRBV3-1 | CASSRRGQGGEKLFF | TGTGCCAGCAGCCGACGCGGGCAGGGGGGAGAAAAACTGTTTTTT
many | TRBJ1-1 | - | TRBV10-3 | CAISVDRRTEAFF | TGTGCCATCAGTGTCGACAGGAGGACTGAAGCTTTCTTT
few | TRBJ1-2 | - | TRBV5-1 | CASSFGSAGFYYGYTF | TGCGCCAGCAGCTTTGGATCCGCAGGGTTCTACTATGGCTACACCTTC
many | TRBJ2-7 | - | TRBV5-1 | CASSLGGYEQYF | TGTGCCAGCAGCTTGGGAGGCTACGAGCAGTACTTC
many | TRBJ2-5 | TRBD1 | TRBV20-1 | CSAHRGAGETQYF | TGCAGTGCTCACAGGGGGGCGGGAGAGACCCAGTACTTC
many | TRBJ2-7 | - | TRBV5-6 | CASSFRGLSFYEQYF | TGTGCCAGCAGCTTCCGGGGCCTTTCCTTCTACGAGCAGTACTTC